A selection of T cell receptor beta chains follows, all from one sample in a study of esophageal squamous cell carcinoma under preoperative chemotherapy. TCRdb passed the PCR reads through MiXCR, listing each CDR3 protein once. The profile shows more than 15,000 distinct CDR3 sequences, less than 60% of them singletons. This specimen was collected from a patient given preoperative chemotherapy. These receptors were collected from a human donor with esophageal squamous cell carcinoma. The donor label of this sample is uncertain. Both conserved end residues are part of each CDR3. D genes are given only for firm matches. Clone size is stated in some rows and not others, as once, few, many or a class when expanded.

TRBJ2-5 | NA | NA | TRBV12-3/TRBV12-4 | TGTGCCAGCAGCTACGGGCGCCAAGAGACCCAGTACTTC | CASSYGRQETQYF
TRBJ2-5 | NA | many | TRBV5-1 | TGCGCCAGCAGCTTGTCAGACGGATACCAAGAGACCCAGTACTTC | CASSLSDGYQETQYF
TRBJ2-1 | NA | NA | TRBV7-9 | TGTGCCAGCAGCTTAGCGGGGGGACAAGAGCAGTTCTTC | CASSLAGGQEQFF
TRBJ2-6 | NA | NA | TRBV6-5 | TGTGCCAGCAGTTACTCGGGGGGTGTCGACCTCGACTCTGGGGCCAACGTCCTGACTTTC | CASSYSGGVDLDSGANVLTF
TRBJ2-1 | TRBD2 | NA | TRBV7-2 | TGTGCCAGCAGCTTAGGAGCGGGAGGCCTCTACGAGCAGTTCTTC | CASSLGAGGLYEQFF
TRBJ2-5 | TRBD2 | NA | TRBV10-3 | TGTGCCGCACTAGCGGGAGTGGAAAATGAGCAGTACTTC | CAALAGVENEQYF
TRBJ2-5 | NA | NA | TRBV7-3 | TGTGCCGGGGGTGCCGCTAGCCGGGAGATAGAGACCCAGTATTTC | CAGGAASREIETQYF
TRBJ2-7 | TRBD2 | medium-sized | TRBV7-9 | TGTGCCAGCAGCTTAGGGACTAGCGGTGAGGACGAGCAGTACTTC | CASSLGTSGEDEQYF
TRBJ2-1 | NA | many | TRBV5-4 | TGTGCCAGCAGCTTGGGGATGGGGCCCAGCAATGAGCAGTTCTTC | CASSLGMGPSNEQFF
TRBJ2-7 | NA | many | TRBV4-1 | TGCGCCAGCAGCCGCACACTCGGGCCGAGCTCCTACGAGCAGTACTTC | CASSRTLGPSSYEQYF
TRBJ2-5 | TRBD2 | NA | TRBV7-8 | TGTGCCAGCAGCCCGGGTGGGGGGGGAGAGGCCCAGTCTTTC | CASSPGGGGEAQSF
TRBJ2-5 | NA | NA | TRBV7-9 | TGTGCCAGCAGCTTGGGGGTGGGGAGAGGAGAGACCCAGTACTTC | CASSLGVGRGETQYF
TRBJ2-3 | NA | NA | TRBV6-4 | TGTGCCAGCAGTGACGAGCCTTTCGATACGCAGTATTTT | CASSDEPFDTQYF
TRBJ2-7 | TRBD1 | medium-sized | TRBV6-5 | TGTGCCAGCAGTTCGACAAACCCACTTTTCGGGACAGGGTTTAACGAGCAGTACTTC | CASSSTNPLFGTGFNEQYF
TRBJ2-3 | NA | NA | TRBV20-1 | TGCAGTGCTAGCCCCCTCGCGGGAATAGATACGCAGTATTTT | CSASPLAGIDTQYF
TRBJ2-3 | NA | medium-sized | TRBV6-1 | TGTGCCAGCAGTGAAGCGCTTCGGGCTTATACGCAGTATTTT | CASSEALRAYTQYF
TRBJ2-1 | NA | NA | TRBV6-4 | TGTGCCAGCAGTGTAACGCCAAACAATGAGCAGTTCTTC | CASSVTPNNEQFF
TRBJ2-5 | TRBD2 | NA | TRBV5-4 | TGTGCCAGCGCGGTGGGCGGGGGTCGGAACCAAAAGACCCAGTACTTC | CASAVGGGRNQKTQYF
TRBJ2-1 | TRBD2 | few | TRBV7-2 | TGTGCCAGCAGCTCGTTAGCGGGGGGGCGCGGTGAGCAGTTCTTC | CASSSLAGGRGEQFF
TRBJ2-2 | TRBD2 | NA | TRBV6-4 | TGTGCCAGCAGGGTACCGACTAGCGGGAGGAACACCGGGGAGCTGTTTTTT | CASRVPTSGRNTGELFF
TRBJ2-3 | NA | medium-sized | TRBV7-3 | TGTGCCAGCAGCTTAATGGGCACAGATACGCAGTATTTT | CASSLMGTDTQYF
TRBJ1-1 | NA | NA | TRBV6-1 | TGTGCCAGCAGTGCTTTATTCGAAGCTTTCTTT | CASSALFEAFF
TRBJ2-2 | NA | NA | TRBV7-3 | TGTGCCAGCAGCTTAACGGGGGGATTCAACACCGGGGAGCTGTTTTTT | CASSLTGGFNTGELFF
TRBJ2-7 | NA | NA | TRBV25-1 | TGTGCCAGCAGTAGCGGGCTTCGCGAGCAGTACTTC | CASSSGLREQYF
TRBJ2-1 | TRBD2 | NA | TRBV11-3 | TGTGCCAGCAGCCCCGAAGGCGGGGGGGCCGGTTGGGATGAGCAGTTCTTC | CASSPEGGGAGWDEQFF
TRBJ2-3 | TRBD2 | NA | TRBV7-2 | TGTGCCAGCAGCCCGCAGGGGACTAGCGGGACGGATACGCAGTATTTT | CASSPQGTSGTDTQYF
TRBJ2-7 | TRBD2 | NA | TRBV6-1 | TGTGCCAGCAGTCTAGCGGAGAGCTCCTACGAGCAGTACTTC | CASSLAESSYEQYF
TRBJ2-3 | NA | NA | TRBV7-8 | TGTGCCAGCAGCTTAGAGGCCAGCGAGCGGCGGGACCCCCATACGCAGTATTTT | CASSLEASERRDPHTQYF
TRBJ2-3 | NA | NA | TRBV5-4 | TGTGCCAGCAGCCCTGGCGGCACAGATACGCAGTATTTT | CASSPGGTDTQYF
TRBJ1-1 | TRBD1 | many | TRBV27 | TGTGCCAGCAGTTTATTGGGACAGGAGAACACTGAAGCTTTCTTT | CASSLLGQENTEAFF
TRBJ2-7 | NA | NA | TRBV11-3 | TGTGCCAGCAGCTTAGATCAAGGGGGTGCCTCCTACGAGCAGTACTTC | CASSLDQGGASYEQYF